This T cell receptor (beta chain) was profiled in a study of T cell responses to AZD1222 COVID-19 vaccine (dated by TCRdb to the early 2020s). A note on the overall study: AZD1222 recipients whose second dose came at about 4 weeks and those whose second dose came at about 12 weeks were combined into one group, since spike-specific TCR depth and breadth did not differ between the two schedules. Trial participants were enrolled into age subgroups of 18-55, 56-69 and 70-plus years, which contained 148, 28 and 57 TCR-sequenced participants, respectively. TCR sequencing was performed for over 230 trial participants, of whom about 200 were given two doses of AZD1222 and around 25 were given two doses of MenACWY control vaccine.

Overall results and qualifications from the work: The whole spike protein was spanned by vaccine-associated CD4 TCRs, and dominant responses were seen in regions 160-218 and 743-854. Most participants were white British and females outnumbered males, and the authors suggested that clonal diversity may have been underestimated. The 56-69-year group was small, and its depth increase did not reach significance, likely because of low power. Conclusions about previously exposed vaccinees are limited, since just six or seven AZD1222 recipients were seropositive for SARS-CoV-2 at baseline. Epitopes outside the regions mutated in the B.1.351 and B.1.1.7 variants were reportedly recognized by nearly half of the unique spike-specific TCRs. Spike-specific TCR breadth and depth rose significantly after two AZD1222 doses compared with day 0 and with MenACWY recipients. No day 14 peak-response samples were available, so repertoires were characterized only after the peak T cell response.

As regards this clone: Its target antigen remains unknown. It has no much larger one-base neighbor in the sample; base qualities were not kept.

The sample's time point, from its label and the paper: baseline before first vaccination. The vaccinee samples were drawn from two UK trials, COV001 and COV002, one of which was a single-blind randomized controlled phase 2/3 trial testing AZD1222 (ChAdOx1 nCoV-19) in healthy adults. Trial participant PBMC samples were collected at day 0 and day 28 after the second dose for TCRbeta chain sequencing. The CDR3 regions of human TCRbeta chains were subjected to immunosequencing. Per the original workflow: Repertoire TCRs were checked for matches against a reference library of SARS-CoV-2-specific TCRs that had been generated using the MIRA antigen-specificity platform. Breadth meant the fraction of unique TCRs that were SARS-CoV-2-associated, whereas depth meant the fraction of total T cells that were SARS-CoV-2-associated. Using the MIRA data, every spike-specific TCR was mapped to the spike region that the TCR reacted to and assigned to either a CD4 or a CD8 class. Log10-transformed breadth and depth values were compared by one-way ANOVA with Sidak's multiple comparisons tests. TCRdb retrieved this table from immuneACCESS and kept in-frame rearrangements only. Not all clones are present; in checked studies, unresolved V genes account for under half, and no reason is known for the remainder. Clone size and V and J calls were adopted from that table, with D and trimming inferred from the DNA. The sample yields under 130,000 clones; 80% to 95% were counted once. Together, the top ten hold about 4.8% of the sample.

The receptor was derived from an adult in good health. The sequenced sample was peripheral blood, obtained on day 0 of AZD1222 vaccination.

Here is the DNA: TGTGCCAGCAGTGGGGGGGGAGCGAGCAATCAGCCCCAGCATTTT. Its translation is CASSGGGASNQPQHF. The chain is made from TRBV2 and TRBJ1-5; the D region possibly corresponds to TRBD1 (5 bases align). V is shortened by 4 bases, J by 1 base, and the region joining them spans 11 bases. According to the germline V gene, CDR1 reads SNHLY and CDR2 reads FYNNEI. The CDR3 goes from the cysteine to the phenylalanine over 15 residues. Just CDR3 DNA is preserved here, 45 bases in frame from base 1.